The present entry profiles one TCR beta chain with its context. Its antigen is not yet known. No much larger clone is present one base from it, and per-base qualities are unavailable. This record comes from a study of blood T cell repertoires in COVID-19 (TCRdb year 2020). Some background on the complete study: Samples covering the acute and convalescent phases of COVID-19 were provided by collaborators in the United States, Italy and Spain. The material from the prospective study consisted of cDNA or gDNA derived from T cells, B-cell-depleted T cells, or PBMCs. Deeply sampled blood TCRbeta repertoires from subjects exposed to, actively infected with, or recovered from COVID-19 were included in the dataset. A freely available public database, intended as a resource for researchers studying the immune response to SARS-CoV-2, is where the repertoires were released. Samples were obtained from the ongoing ImmuneRACE study (first 160 participants) and from over a thousand subjects provided by 6 global collaborators. Sample metadata almost always included a de-identified subject ID, COVID-19 status, age in years and sex. HLA class I and class II types, where available, came from metadata supplied by the sample provider rather than from assay-based typing.

A second Seattle source provided samples from volunteer blood donors who had recovered from COVID-19. Whole blood was collected in K2EDTA tubes by collaborating institutions according to the institutions' own protocols. Collaborator samples were shipped for TCRbeta analysis as frozen whole blood, isolated PBMCs, or DNA extracted from either sample type. TCRbeta CDR3 regions were amplified from genomic DNA using the immunoSEQ Assay, a bias-controlled multiplex PCR. As for the authors' bioinformatics: Within the assay, amplification of reference gene primers was used to estimate how many nucleated cells each sample contained. To quantify the absolute abundance of each unique TCRbeta CDR3 rearrangement, sequence reads were collapsed and filtered. Productive Simpson clonality was computed per sample as the square root of Simpson's diversity index over productive rearrangements. This is the immuneACCESS table as TCRdb keeps it, with only in-frame sequences that have V and J called. A part of the clones is gone; compared with another copy, unresolved V genes explain less than half, and the rest is unexplained. V and J calls plus clone size are reproduced from that table; the DNA served to infer D and trimming. Recorded for this sample are approximately 170,000 clones; approximately 80% of them occurred a single time. The ten largest clones take up around 13% of the sample.

The full study reports these points: The amount of clinical and demographic metadata varied by source and participant and was provided uncurated.

The CDR3, cysteine through phenylalanine, is 15 amino acids long. The DNA shown is the 45-base CDR3, in frame from base 1. CDR1 and CDR2 are read off the germline V gene as SGDLS and YYNGEE. Trimming removed 3 bases from V and 0 bases from J, leaving 10 bases between the germline ends. The sample taken for sequencing was peripheral blood. The sequence was collected from a man between 65 and 80 years old who had recovered from COVID-19. The V and J genes are TRBV9 and TRBJ2-1; a tentative D match to TRBD2 spans 6 bases. The CDR3 in this case is CASSADGSSYNEQFF. In nucleotides, the sequence is TGTGCCAGCAGCGCGGACGGGAGCTCCTACAATGAGCAGTTCTTC.